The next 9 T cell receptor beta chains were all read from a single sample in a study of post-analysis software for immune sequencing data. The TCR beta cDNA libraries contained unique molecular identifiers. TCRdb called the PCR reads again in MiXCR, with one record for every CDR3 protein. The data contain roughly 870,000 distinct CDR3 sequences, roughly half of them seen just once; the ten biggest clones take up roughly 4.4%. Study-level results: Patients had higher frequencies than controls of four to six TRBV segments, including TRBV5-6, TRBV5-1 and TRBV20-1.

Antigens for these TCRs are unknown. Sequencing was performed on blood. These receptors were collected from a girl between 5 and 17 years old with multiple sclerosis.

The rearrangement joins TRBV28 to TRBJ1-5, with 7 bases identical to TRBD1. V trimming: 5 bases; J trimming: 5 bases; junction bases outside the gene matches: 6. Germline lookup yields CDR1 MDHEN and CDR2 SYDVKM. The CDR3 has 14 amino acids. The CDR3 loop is CASSTGQRHQPQHF. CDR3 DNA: TGTGCCAGCAGTACGGGACAGAGACATCAGCCCCAGCATTTT.

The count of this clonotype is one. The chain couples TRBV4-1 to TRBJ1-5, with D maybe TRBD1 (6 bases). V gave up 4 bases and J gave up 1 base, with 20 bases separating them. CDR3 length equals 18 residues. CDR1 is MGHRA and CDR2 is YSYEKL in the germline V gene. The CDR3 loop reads CASSPRGPPTVSNQPQHF. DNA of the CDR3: TGCGCCAGCAGCCCCAGGGGACCCCCGACGGTCAGCAATCAGCCCCAGCATTTT.

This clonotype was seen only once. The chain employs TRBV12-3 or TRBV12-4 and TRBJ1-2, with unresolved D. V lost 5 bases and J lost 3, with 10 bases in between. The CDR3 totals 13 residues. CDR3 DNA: TGTGCCAGCAGTCCGCAGAGATACTATGGCTACACCTTC. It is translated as CASSPQRYYGYTF.

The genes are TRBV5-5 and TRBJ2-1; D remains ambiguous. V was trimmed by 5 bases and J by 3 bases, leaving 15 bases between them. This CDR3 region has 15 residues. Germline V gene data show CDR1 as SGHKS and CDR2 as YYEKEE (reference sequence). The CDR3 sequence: CASRVVLVSYNEQFF. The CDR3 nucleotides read TGTGCCAGCAGAGTCGTGTTAGTTAGCTACAATGAGCAGTTCTTC. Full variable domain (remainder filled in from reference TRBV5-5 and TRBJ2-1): DAGVTQSPTHLIKTRGQQVTLRCSPISGHKSVSWYQQVLGQGPQFIFQYYEKEERGRGNFPDRFSARQFPNYSSELNVNALLLGDSALYLCASRVVLVSYNEQFFGPGTRLTVL.

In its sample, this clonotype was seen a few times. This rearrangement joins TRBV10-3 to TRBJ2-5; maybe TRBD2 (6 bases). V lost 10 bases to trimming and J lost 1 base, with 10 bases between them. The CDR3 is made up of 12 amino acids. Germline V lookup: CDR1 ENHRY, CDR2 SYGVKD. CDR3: CATRGTQETQYF. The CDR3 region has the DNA TGTGCCACACGGGGGACCCAAGAGACCCAGTACTTC.

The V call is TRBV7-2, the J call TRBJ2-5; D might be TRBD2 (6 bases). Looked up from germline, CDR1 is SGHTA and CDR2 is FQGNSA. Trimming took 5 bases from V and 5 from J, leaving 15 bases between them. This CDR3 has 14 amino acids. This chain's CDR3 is CASSRRALVETQYF. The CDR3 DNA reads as TGTGCCAGCAGCCGGAGGGCTCTCGTGGAGACCCAGTACTTC.

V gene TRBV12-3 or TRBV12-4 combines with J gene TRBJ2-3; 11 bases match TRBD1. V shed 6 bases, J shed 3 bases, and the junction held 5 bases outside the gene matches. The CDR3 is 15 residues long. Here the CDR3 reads CASSTDRGRTDTQYF. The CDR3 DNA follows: TGTGCCAGCAGCACGGACAGGGGGCGGACAGATACGCAGTATTTT.

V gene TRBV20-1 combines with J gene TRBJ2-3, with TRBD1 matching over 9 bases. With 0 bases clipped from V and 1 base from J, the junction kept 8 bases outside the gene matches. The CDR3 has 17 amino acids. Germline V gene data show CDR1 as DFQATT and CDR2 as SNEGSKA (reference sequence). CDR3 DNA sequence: TGCAGTGCTAGAGAGGAAGACGGACAGGGGCGCACAGATACGCAGTATTTT. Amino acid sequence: CSAREEDGQGRTDTQYF.

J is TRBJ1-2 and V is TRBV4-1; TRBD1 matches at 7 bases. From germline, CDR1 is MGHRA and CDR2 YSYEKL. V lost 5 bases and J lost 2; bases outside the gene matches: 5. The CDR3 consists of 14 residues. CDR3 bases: TGCGCCAGCAGCACCCAGACAGGGAACTATGGCTACACCTTC. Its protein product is CASSTQTGNYGYTF.